This TCR beta chain was sequenced in a study of shared T cell receptors in the human thymus. Method: immunoSEQ multiplex PCR; TCRdb's copy keeps in-frame clones and lacks some. The table lists hundreds of thousands of clones, about 87% of them singletons. This sample also appeared in a second study, on human thymus T cells. This second study says: The thymus tissue came from resections taken during corrective heart surgery. Repertoires from thymus and blood appeared to show biased V and J gene usage.

This clonotype was sampled from a boy in the first two years of life with a congenital heart defect. Sequenced: thymocytes.

The CDR3 spells CASSGSRALNTEAFF. DNA for the CDR3: TGCGCCAGCAGCGGATCGCGGGCCCTGAACACTGAAGCTTTCTTT. This rearrangement joins TRBV4-3 to TRBJ1-1; D unresolved. Trimming removed 5 bases from V and 0 bases from J, with 13 bases in between. Looked up from germline, CDR1 is LGHNA and CDR2 is YSLEER. The CDR3 runs 15 residues.